The rows below give T cell receptor beta chains drawn from one sample of a study of identical twins. TCRdb used MiXCR to reprocess the 5' RACE reads, holding one entry per CDR3 protein. The sample lists about 340,000 distinct CDR3 sequences; 9% to 15% were seen once. The same sample was also studied in work on yellow fever vaccine responses in identical twins.

Material: CD8+ T cells sorted from blood. These receptors originate from a young woman in good health. CDR3s leave out the opening cysteine and the closing phenylalanine or tryptophan.

>TRBV5-1|TRBJ2-3
ASSLMDASTDTQY
>TRBV5-1|TRBJ2-3
ASSLRGSRGTDTQY
>TRBV28|TRBJ1-5
ASSWGASSNQPQH
>TRBV28|TRBJ2-7
ASSQPVYEQY
>TRBV4-1|TRBJ1-2
ASTKVPGQGTHGYT
>TRBV7-8|TRBJ1-1
ASSPRQGEAF
>TRBV29-1|TRBJ2-7
SVEDRGKSYEQY
>TRBV7-8|TRBJ2-3
ASSLDSLISSTDTQY
>TRBV4-2|TRBJ1-1
ASSHEQGMGTEAF
>TRBV4-2|TRBJ2-1
ASSQGNGQF
>TRBV12-3/TRBV12-4|TRBJ2-1
ASSLRTGLYNEQF
>TRBV18|TRBJ1-1
ASSPRRTGSEVF
>TRBV19|TRBJ1-2
ASSIDYYGYT
>TRBV18|TRBJ2-5
ASSHTGTRQY
>TRBV21-1|TRBJ2-5
ASTAAEGTQY
>TRBV4-1|TRBJ2-2
ASSHDWTNTGELF
>TRBV4-2|TRBJ1-6
ASSQGERVMGSPLH
>TRBV12-3/TRBV12-4|TRBJ2-7
ASSPTSENSYEQY
>TRBV9|TRBJ2-5
ASSVEGAEETQY
>TRBV4-2|TRBJ2-1
ASSQVPDRRFYNEQF
>TRBV11-2|TRBJ2-3
ASSLRTGRTDTQY
>TRBV5-1|TRBJ2-3
ASSLTSGTRDTQY
>TRBV24-1|TRBJ2-2
ATSPAGGTGELF
>TRBV6-5|TRBJ2-5
ASSYQGDVLGETQY
>TRBV7-2|TRBJ2-7
ASSFEDRGAYEQY
>TRBV7-8|TRBJ2-3
ASSFSRSSTDTQY
>TRBV6-2/TRBV6-3|TRBJ2-1
ASSLPGRAFNEQF
>TRBV10-3|TRBJ2-2
AISILAEKNTGELF
>TRBV27|TRBJ2-1
ASSWTGTSGGSVQF
>TRBV3-1|TRBJ2-7
ASSQVPAEQY
>TRBV20-1|TRBJ1-1
SARDEGNAEAF
>TRBV28|TRBJ2-2
ASSFLSSVPNTGELF
>TRBV27|TRBJ2-7
ASSLNPSSYEQY
>TRBV20-1|TRBJ2-5
SAPRVAGGPPETQY
>TRBV20-1|TRBJ2-5
SARVDRAWRGPQETQY
>TRBV7-9|TRBJ2-1
ASSSVVGQGYNEQF